The present T cell receptor beta chain was sequenced within a study of OX40 agonist ivuxolimab in advanced cancers. Study summary: The drug used for patients, ivuxolimab, was an agonistic anti-OX40 (CD134) antibody.

Profiling relied on immunoSEQ multiplex PCR, and the TCRdb table lists in-frame clones only, not all of them. The data contain 57,000 or so clones, 65% to 90% of them singletons. The trim removed 1 base at V and 5 bases at J, leaving 4 bases unmatched. Germline loops: CDR1 LGHNA, CDR2 YNFKEQ. The length of the CDR3 is 16 residues. The chain couples TRBV4-2 to TRBJ2-4; 11 nucleotides line up with TRBD2. The sequence came from an adult with an advanced solid tumor such as melanoma, head and neck, liver or kidney cancer. Sequenced material: CD4+ or CD8+ T cells sorted from blood, taken in a trial of the OX40 agonist ivuxolimab. CDR3 loop: CASSQVTSGGQNIQYF. DNA of the CDR3: TGTGCCAGCAGCCAAGTTACTAGCGGGGGCCAAAACATTCAGTACTTC.